What follows are 18 T cell receptor beta chains derived from one specimen sequenced in a study of naive and memory T cell subsets. The SP2 primer and nested alpha and beta constant region primers amplified ligated cDNA in four rounds. TCRdb analysed the UMI-ligation and nested PCR reads with MiXCR anew, one entry per CDR3 protein. The sample holds tens of thousands of distinct CDR3 sequences, approximately 11% seen once. Described treatment: skin biopsy from PPD injection site in Mantoux-positive individual. TCR cDNA received a 3' ligated oligonucleotide that carried a UMI. The sample in question was skin, obtained from a tuberculin skin test site. The receptors come from an adult in good health.

This clonotype was counted ten times or more. The V gene is TRBV6-1, the J gene TRBJ2-4; D not certain. The germline gives CDR1 MNHNS, CDR2 SASEGT. This CDR3 comprises 14 residues. V lost 2 bases and J 6 bases, leaving 11 bases between the germline ends. This CDR3 reads CASSESGLLNIQYF. The DNA for the CDR3 is TGTGCCAGCAGTGAATCGGGCCTCCTAAACATTCAGTACTTC.

The rearrangement links TRBV27 to TRBJ2-1, with 12 bases lining up with TRBD2. The CDR3 extends over 21 amino acids. CDR1 MNHEY and CDR2 SMNVEV come from the germline V gene (reference sequence). Trimming removed 4 bases from V and 0 bases from J; junction bases left unmatched: 16. In nucleotides, the CDR3 is TGTGCCAGCAGTTCCAAAACCCTCGGGACTAGCGGGTATAGCTCCTACAATGAGCAGTTCTTC. Translated: CASSSKTLGTSGYSSYNEQFF.

This chain links TRBV10-3 with TRBJ2-1; 13 bases fit TRBD2. The CDR3 covers 19 residues. Trimming cost V 4 bases and J 5 bases; bases outside gene matches: 14. Per germline, CDR1 ENHRY and CDR2 SYGVKD. The CDR3 DNA reads TGTGCCATCAGTGGGAGTGTGGACAGACTAGCGGGGGGCAACAATGAGCAGTTCTTC. Its translation is CAISGSVDRLAGGNNEQFF.

In its sample, this clonotype ranks as medium-sized (0.01 to 0.1%). The chain links TRBV19 to TRBJ2-7, with 9 bases aligning to TRBD1. From germline, CDR1 is LNHDA and CDR2 SQIVND (reference sequence). CDR3 length: 15 amino acids. Trimming at V came to 6 bases and at J to 2 bases, leaving 8 bases not matched to a gene. The CDR3 is CASSMGGTGTYEQYF. The CDR3 DNA reads as TGTGCCAGTAGCATGGGGGGGACAGGGACCTACGAGCAGTACTTC.

The table lists this clonotype with many counts. The chain combines TRBV12-3 or TRBV12-4 with TRBJ1-1; D gene ambiguous. V lost 9 bases and J 1 base, leaving 12 bases between the germline ends. The CDR3 has 13 amino acids. CDR3 coding DNA: TGTGCCAGTCTCTTTCAGGAGAACACTGAAGCTTTCTTT. This encodes CASLFQENTEAFF.

This clonotype appeared a few times. The CDR3 DNA reads as TGTGCCAGCAGCCCCCTGGGACGTAGTATCGAGCAGTACTTC. Residues: CASSPLGRSIEQYF. V and J are TRBV7-2 and TRBJ2-7; D tentatively reads TRBD1 or TRBD2 (5 bases each). V dropped 5 bases and J dropped 6 bases, with 17 bases sitting between them. Germline V lookup: CDR1 SGHTA, CDR2 FQGNSA. This CDR3 has 14 residues.

J is TRBJ2-2 and V is TRBV4-2; D could derive from TRBD1 or TRBD2 (5 bases each). The CDR3 contains 16 residues. Per the germline V gene, CDR1 is LGHNA and CDR2 is YNFKEQ. Deletions cut 0 bases from V and 5 bases from J, with 13 bases between. The CDR3 nucleotides are TGTGCCAGCAGCCAAGAGAGGGGTGTGGGGACCGGGGAGCTGTTTTTT. Protein sequence: CASSQERGVGTGELFF.

This sequence joins TRBV5-6 and TRBJ1-1; D is possibly TRBD1 (5 bases). CDR3 length: 13 amino acids. CDR1 and CDR2 (germline): SGHDT, YYEEEE. Trimming cost V 5 bases and J 2 bases, with 10 bases left between them. In DNA, the CDR3 is TGTGCCAGCAGTACATGGGGCAACACTGAAGCTTTCTTT. It encodes CASSTWGNTEAFF.

V gene TRBV5-4 combines with J gene TRBJ2-5, with TRBD1 matching over 7 bases. The germline V gene encodes CDR1 SGHNT and CDR2 YYREEE (reference sequence). The CDR3 runs to 18 residues. The ends lost 0 bases at V and 7 bases at J; junction bases unmatched: 18. The CDR3 is CASSLAPPATGPTVTQYF. CDR3 nucleotide sequence: TGTGCCAGCAGCTTGGCCCCCCCCGCGACAGGGCCGACAGTGACCCAGTACTTC.

The sample holds many counts of this clonotype. The V and J genes are TRBV27 and TRBJ1-5; no clear D gene. The germline V and J ends were trimmed by 5 bases and 0 bases, with 11 bases remaining between them. The CDR3 totals 15 residues. Germline lookup yields CDR1 MNHEY and CDR2 SMNVEV (reference sequence). The CDR3 bases are TGTGCCAGCAGTCCTAGTGGGTCTAGCAATCAGCCCCAGCATTTT. This codes for CASSPSGSSNQPQHF.

At least ten counts were recorded for this clonotype. The junction departs from germline at one end; a sequencing error may be responsible. V usage is TRBV7-7 and J usage is TRBJ2-1; TRBD2 matches at 11 bases. Germline CDR1 SSHAT, CDR2 FNYEAQ (reference sequence). The CDR3 sequence is 14 residues long. CDR3 in amino acids: CASSLAGGLNEQFF. The CDR3 coding sequence is TGTGCTAGCAGCCTAGCGGGGGGTTTAAATGAGCAGTTCTTC.

This clonotype was counted a few times. The chain links TRBV5-1 to TRBJ2-1; perhaps TRBD2 as D (5 bases). Germline loops: CDR1 SGHRS, CDR2 YFSETQ. The CDR3 is made up of 15 amino acids. V lost 0 bases and J lost 6, with 13 bases in between. CDR3 region: CASSLDFSSGNEQFF. The CDR3 DNA is TGCGCCAGCAGCTTGGATTTTAGCAGCGGCAATGAGCAGTTCTTC.

Ten or more counts support this clonotype. CDR3 DNA sequence: TGTGCCAGCAGTGAAACAGCCAAAAACATTCAGTACTTC. It encodes CASSETAKNIQYF. The J gene is TRBJ2-4, the V gene TRBV2; D is unclear. CDR3 size: 13 residues. The germline V gene has CDR1 SNHLY and CDR2 FYNNEI. Trimming removed 2 bases from V and 0 bases from J, with 2 bases in between.

This clonotype ranks as medium-sized. The chain links TRBV7-9 to TRBJ2-6; D unresolved. V lost 5 bases to trimming and J lost 0 bases, with 5 bases between them. Per the germline V gene, CDR1 is SEHNR and CDR2 is FQNEAQ (reference sequence). The CDR3 runs to 14 residues. CDR3 nucleotides: TGTGCCAGCAGCCCCCCCTCTGGGGCCAACGTCCTGACTTTC. Translated: CASSPPSGANVLTF.

This clonotype was recorded many times. The chain recombines TRBV5-1 with TRBJ2-5; D gene unclear. CDR3 length equals 14 residues. The germline gives CDR1 SGHRS, CDR2 YFSETQ. Trimming cost V 1 base and J 0 bases, with 7 bases left between them. The CDR3 DNA is TGCGCCAGCAGCTTGAACAGATACCAAGAGACCCAGTACTTC. Protein: CASSLNRYQETQYF.

This clonotype showed up many times. The chain links TRBV20-1 to TRBJ2-3; no clear D. Germline V gene lookup returns CDR1 DFQATT and CDR2 SNEGSKA (reference sequence). The CDR3 covers 14 residues. The germline V and J ends were trimmed by 3 bases and 1 base, with 11 bases remaining between them. CDR3 DNA sequence: TGCAGTGCTAGGGCGGCGGACCGCACAGATACGCAGTATTTT. Protein product: CSARAADRTDTQYF.

This clonotype was counted many times. The V call is TRBV3-1, the J call TRBJ2-1; D is perhaps TRBD2 (6 bases). Germline CDR1 and CDR2: LGHDT and YNNKEL (reference sequence). V gave up 1 base and J gave up 9 bases, with 13 bases separating them. The CDR3 has 14 amino acids. CDR3 DNA sequence: TGTGCCAGCAGCCAAGCTGGAGGGCCCGGTGAGCAGTTCTTC. The encoded protein is CASSQAGGPGEQFF.

The chain couples TRBV21-1 to TRBJ2-5; the table's D call, TRBD1, was not checked against the DNA. TRBV21-1 is described as a pseudogene. CDR3 length: 18 residues. CDR3 nucleotide sequence: TGTGCCAGCAGCAACAAAGGAACAGGGGGCCCCTGCCAAGAGACCCAGTACTTC. It codes for CASSNKGTGGPCQETQYF.